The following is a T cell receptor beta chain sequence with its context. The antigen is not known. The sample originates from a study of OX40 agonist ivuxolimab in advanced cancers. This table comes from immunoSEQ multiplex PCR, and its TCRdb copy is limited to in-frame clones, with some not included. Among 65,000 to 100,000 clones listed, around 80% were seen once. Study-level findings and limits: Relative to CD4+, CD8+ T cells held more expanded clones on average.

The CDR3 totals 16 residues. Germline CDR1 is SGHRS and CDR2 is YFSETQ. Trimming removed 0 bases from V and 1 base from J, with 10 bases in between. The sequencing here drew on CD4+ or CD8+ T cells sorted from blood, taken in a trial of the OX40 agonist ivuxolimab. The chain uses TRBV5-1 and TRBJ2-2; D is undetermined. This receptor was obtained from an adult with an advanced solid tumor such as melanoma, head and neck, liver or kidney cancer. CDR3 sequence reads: CASSLALAVNTGELFF. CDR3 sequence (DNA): TGCGCCAGCAGCTTGGCCCTGGCGGTGAACACCGGGGAGCTGTTTTTT.